This T cell receptor (beta chain) was documented in a study of Ad26.COV2.S vaccination and SARS-CoV-2 variants. For the study at large: The donor participated in the COV1001 trial, in its Ad26.COV2.S arm. Recipients of Ad26.COV2.S got it intramuscularly, once or twice 56 days apart.

Measured with immunoSEQ multiplex PCR; TCRdb has only the in-frame clones, and not every one. The data contain 300,000 to 500,000 clones, roughly nine tenths of them singletons. This clone showed up just a few times. Its antigen is unknown. Study results and caveats: The study found similar non-spike TCR breadth in vaccine and placebo recipients.

This CDR3 has 16 amino acids. V gave up 1 base and J gave up 0 bases, with 13 bases separating them. Germline CDR1 SGHTA, CDR2 FQGNSA. Treatment described: around 19 received Ad26.COV2.S at low or high dose, single or two shots; roughly five received placebo; per-sample allocation not given. Samples came from day 63 after the first vaccine or placebo injection. Vaccination employed an Ad26 vector expressing the Wuhan-strain SARS-CoV-2 spike. The specimen was peripheral blood, collected in a trial of Ad26.COV2.S vaccine versus placebo. The chain has TRBV7-2 and TRBJ2-7; tentative D call: TRBD2 (6 bases). The clonotype comes from a person between 18 and 65 years old who received the Ad26.COV2.S COVID-19 vaccine or a placebo. The CDR3 here is CASSLGLAKSSYEQYF. CDR3 in DNA: TGTGCCAGCAGCTTAGGGCTAGCGAAGAGCTCCTACGAGCAGTACTTC.